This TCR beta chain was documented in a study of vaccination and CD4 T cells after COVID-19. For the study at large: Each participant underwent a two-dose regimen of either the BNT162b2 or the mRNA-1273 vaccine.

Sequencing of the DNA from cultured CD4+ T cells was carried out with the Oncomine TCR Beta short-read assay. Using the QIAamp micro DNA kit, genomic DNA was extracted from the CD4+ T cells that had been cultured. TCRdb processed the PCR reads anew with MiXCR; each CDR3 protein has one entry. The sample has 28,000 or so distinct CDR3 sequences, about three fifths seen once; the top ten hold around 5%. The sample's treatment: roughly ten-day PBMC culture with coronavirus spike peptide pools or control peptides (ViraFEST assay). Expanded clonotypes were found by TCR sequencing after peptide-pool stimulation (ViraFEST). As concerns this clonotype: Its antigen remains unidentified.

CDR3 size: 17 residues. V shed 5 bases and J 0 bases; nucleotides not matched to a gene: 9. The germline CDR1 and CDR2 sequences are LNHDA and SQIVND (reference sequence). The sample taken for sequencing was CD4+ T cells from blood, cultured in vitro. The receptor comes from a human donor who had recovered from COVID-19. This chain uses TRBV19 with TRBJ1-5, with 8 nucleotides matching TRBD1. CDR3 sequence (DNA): TGTGCCAGTAGTTCCCTGACAGGGGATTATAGCAATCAGCCCCAGCATTTT. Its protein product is CASSSLTGDYSNQPQHF.